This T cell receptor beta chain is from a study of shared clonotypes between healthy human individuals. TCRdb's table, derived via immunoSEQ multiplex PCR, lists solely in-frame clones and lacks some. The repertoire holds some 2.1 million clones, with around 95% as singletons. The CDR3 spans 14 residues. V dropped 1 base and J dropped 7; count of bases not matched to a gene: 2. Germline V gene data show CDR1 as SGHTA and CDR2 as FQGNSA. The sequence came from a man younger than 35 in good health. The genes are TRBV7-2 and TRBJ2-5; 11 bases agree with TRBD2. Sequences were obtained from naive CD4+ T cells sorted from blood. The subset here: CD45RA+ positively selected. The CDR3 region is CASSLEGTSGTQYF. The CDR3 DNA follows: TGTGCCAGCAGCTTAGAAGGGACTAGCGGGACCCAGTACTTC. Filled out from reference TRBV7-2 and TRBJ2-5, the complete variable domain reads GAGVSQSPSNKVTEKGKDVELRCDPISGHTALYWYRQSLGQGLEFLIYFQGNSAPDKSGLPSDRFSAERTGGSVSTLTIQRTQQEDSAVYLCASSLEGTSGTQYFGPGTRLLVL.